The 26 T cell receptor beta chains below were found in one sample sequenced in a study of glioma-infiltrating T cells. The iRepertoire nested amplicon-rescue multiplex PCR amplified TCR alpha and beta CDR3s from RNA. Each CDR3 protein is one row after TCRdb ran MiXCR on the multiplex PCR reads. Here the sample spans some 110,000 distinct CDR3 sequences, approximately 23% being singletons. The sequenced sample was glioma tissue, nonneoplastic brain tissue, or PBMCs (not recorded which). Receptors were obtained from a human donor with low-grade glioma or glioblastoma, undergoing nonglioma brain surgery, or in good health (not recorded which).

This clonotype occurred many times. The chain couples TRBV20-1 to TRBJ2-7; tentative D call: TRBD2 (5 bases). There are 13 residues in the CDR3. V shed 1 base and J shed 4 bases, with 11 bases lying between them. CDR1 and CDR2 from the germline V gene are DFQATT and SNEGSKA (reference sequence). The CDR3 nucleotides read TGCAGTGCTAGAGGGGGTGACTATTACGAGCAGTACTTC. The encoded protein is CSARGGDYYEQYF.

Here the CDR3 reads CASSWTGGGTDTQYF. The DNA for the CDR3 is TGCGCCAGCAGCTGGACAGGGGGCGGCACAGATACGCAGTATTTT. V and J are TRBV5-1 and TRBJ2-3, with 11 bases that match TRBD1. CDR1 and CDR2 from the germline V gene are SGHRS and YFSETQ. V was clipped by 3 bases and J by 1 base; unmatched bases: 1. The length of the CDR3 is 15 residues. Complete variable domain (other parts from reference TRBV5-1 and TRBJ2-3): KAGVTQTPRYLIKTRGQQVTLSCSPISGHRSVSWYQQTPGQGLQFLFEYFSETQRNKGNFPGRFSGRQFSNSRSEMNVSTLELGDSALYLCASSWTGGGTDTQYFGPGTRLTVL.

This clonotype was counted a few times. The genes are TRBV14 and TRBJ2-7; D possibly corresponds to TRBD1 (6 bases). V was clipped by 4 bases and J by 6 bases, with 10 bases between them. The CDR3 has 12 residues. Germline values: CDR1 SGHDN, CDR2 FVKESK. CDR3 loop: CASSRPRGEQYF. CDR3 DNA sequence: TGTGCCAGCAGCCGGCCCAGGGGCGAGCAGTACTTC.

This chain joins TRBV6-2 or TRBV6-3 and TRBJ2-3; maybe TRBD1 (6 bases). The CDR3 has 13 amino acids. The V gene's germline CDR1 is MNHEY and CDR2 SVGEGT. Trimming shortened V by 7 bases and J by 5 bases, and 13 bases separated the two germline ends. CDR3 loop: CASTRAGEDTQYF. CDR3 bases: TGTGCCAGCACCCGAGCAGGGGAAGATACGCAGTATTTT.

The V gene is TRBV19, the J gene TRBJ1-5; 10 bases line up with TRBD1. Germline CDR1 and CDR2: LNHDA and SQIVND (reference sequence). This CDR3 comprises 19 residues. The junction had 12 bases not matched to a gene; V was cut back by 4 bases and J by 0 bases. CDR3 sequence: CASSSTPGQGMSSNQPQHF. CDR3 DNA sequence: TGTGCCAGTAGTAGTACCCCGGGACAGGGGATGTCTAGCAATCAGCCCCAGCATTTT.

Points on this clonotype: One base away lies a much larger clone, so this may be a sequencing read error. The V gene is TRBV7-2, the J gene TRBJ2-1; 7 positions agree with TRBD2. The CDR3 has 16 residues. The germline V gene has CDR1 SGHTA and CDR2 FQGNSA. The DNA of the CDR3 is TGTGCCAGCAGCCCCCGGACTAGATTTTCCCACAATGAGAAGTTCTTC. It translates to CASSPRTRFSHNEKFF.

In its sample, this clonotype was seen once. The CDR3 DNA sequence: TGTGCCATCGCGAATTTGGCAGTTAGCACAGATACGCAGTATTTT. It encodes CAIANLAVSTDTQYF. V gene TRBV12-3 or TRBV12-4 combines with J gene TRBJ2-3; D call uncertain. Trimming took off 10 bases at V and 0 bases at J, with 17 bases between the two ends. The CDR3 is made up of 15 amino acids.

This clonotype was observed a handful of times. The CDR3 here is CASSTGMSGEQYF. In nucleotides, the CDR3 is TGTGCCAGCAGCACAGGGATGTCGGGCGAGCAGTACTTC. The genes are TRBV7-6 and TRBJ2-7; tentatively, D is TRBD1 (6 bases). Per the germline V gene, CDR1 is SGHVS and CDR2 is FNYEAQ. The CDR3 has 13 amino acids. Trimming took off 5 bases at V and 6 bases at J, with 14 bases between the two ends. Complete variable domain (other parts from reference TRBV7-6 and TRBJ2-7): GAGVSQSPRYKVTKRGQDVALRCDPISGHVSLYWYRQALGQGPEFLTYFNYEAQQDKSGLPNDRFSAERPEGSISTLTIQRTEQRDSAMYRCASSTGMSGEQYFGPGTRLTVT.

The V call is TRBV25-1, the J call TRBJ2-1; 11 bases map to TRBD2. The CDR3 loop spans 16 amino acids. After removal of 0 bases from V and 3 bases from J, the junction contained 1 base not matched to a gene. Germline lookup yields CDR1 MGHDK and CDR2 SYGVNS. The CDR3 DNA follows: TGTGCCAGCAGTGAATATCTAGCGGGAGGCTACAATGAGCAGTTCTTC. Its translation is CASSEYLAGGYNEQFF.

Details on this clonotype: A read error may be the cause here, since a much bigger clone is one base away. The chain employs TRBV24-1 and TRBJ2-6, with D possibly TRBD1 on 6 matching bases. The V end was cut by 11 bases, the J end by 0 bases, with 13 bases between. Germline lookup yields CDR1 KGHDR and CDR2 SFDVKD. This CDR3 region has 15 residues. The CDR3 bases are TGTGCCATCAGACAGGACAGCTCTGGGGCCAACGTCCTGACTTTC. It encodes CAIRQDSSGANVLTF.

This clonotype was detected ten times or more. CDR3 coding DNA: TGCGCCAGCAGCCAAGACCAAGGGGCCCTCTACGAGCAGTACTTC. As protein: CASSQDQGALYEQYF. This chain uses TRBV4-1 with TRBJ2-7; the D gene is possibly TRBD1 (5 bases). Germline V gene lookup returns CDR1 MGHRA and CDR2 YSYEKL. Trimming pared 0 bases from V and 3 bases from J, leaving 12 bases between. The CDR3 is 15 amino acids.

V gene TRBV12-3 or TRBV12-4 combines with J gene TRBJ2-1; 9 nucleotides line up with TRBD2. The V segment lost 4 bases and the J segment 5 bases; nucleotides outside the gene matches: 6. The CDR3 contains 15 residues. The CDR3 loop reads CASSSSSGSNNEQFF. In DNA, the CDR3 is TGTGCCAGCAGTTCGAGTAGCGGGAGCAACAATGAGCAGTTCTTC.

There are many counts of this clonotype. The gene calls are TRBV15 and TRBJ2-3; 11 positions agree with TRBD2. J lost 13 bases, V lost 2 bases, and 2 bases had no gene match. This CDR3 spans 12 amino acids. The germline CDR1 and CDR2 sequences are LNHNV and YYDKDF (reference sequence). CDR3 nucleotide sequence: TGTGCCACCAGCAGATCGGGACTAGCGGAGTATTTT. Amino acid sequence: CATSRSGLAEYF.

About this clonotype itself: Just one base apart from a much larger clone, this may be a read error. The rearrangement links TRBV6-1 to TRBJ2-7, with D maybe TRBD2 (6 bases). In germline, CDR1 is MNHNS, CDR2 SASEGT. The CDR3 totals 15 residues. The CDR3 sequence: CASSTKRAKGYGQYF. As DNA, the CDR3 is TGTGCCAGCAGTACTAAGCGGGCTAAAGGCTACGGGCAGTACTTC.

The chain is built from TRBV19 and TRBJ2-6, with D hard to call. CDR3 length: 15 residues. CDR1 LNHDA and CDR2 SQIVND come from the germline V gene (reference sequence). Trimming stripped 6 bases from V and 0 bases from J, with 9 bases between. CDR3 in DNA: TGTGCCAGTAGGGCAGGTAGCTCTGGGGCCAACGTCCTGACTTTC. Translating it yields CASRAGSSGANVLTF.

The V and J genes are TRBV18 and TRBJ1-1, with 11 bases lining up with TRBD1. V shed 6 bases and J 3 bases; nucleotides not matched to a gene: 3. The CDR3 is 14 amino acids. Germline V lookup: CDR1 KGHSH, CDR2 LQKENI. CDR3 loop: CASSGGQGDTEAFF. The CDR3 region has the DNA TGTGCCAGCTCTGGGGGACAGGGGGACACTGAAGCTTTCTTT. Looking up the rest from reference TRBV18 and TRBJ1-1 gives the full variable domain: NAGVMQNPRHLVRRRGQEARLRCSPMKGHSHVYWYRQLPEEGLKFMVYLQKENIIDESGMPKERFSAEFPKEGPSILRIQQVVRGDSAAYFCASSGGQGDTEAFFGQGTRLTVV.

The chain has TRBV24-1 and TRBJ2-1; D gene uncertain. With 2 bases removed from V and 9 bases from J, the gap between germline ends came to 10 bases. The CDR3 is 13 residues long. The germline V gene has CDR1 KGHDR and CDR2 SFDVKD. The CDR3 protein is CATSDSALCEQFF. The CDR3 DNA is TGTGCCACCAGTGATTCGGCTCTGTGTGAGCAGTTCTTC.

In its sample, this clonotype was seen many times. This rearrangement joins TRBV3-1 to TRBJ2-1, with 10 bases matching TRBD2. J gave up 15 bases and V 3 bases, and 2 bases lay outside the gene matches. This CDR3 region has 11 residues. Germline CDR1 reads LGHDT; CDR2 reads YNNKEL (reference sequence). CDR3 nucleotide sequence: TGTGCCAGCAGCCAGGGGACTAGCGTGTTCTTC. This encodes CASSQGTSVFF.

This clonotype was counted ten times or more. This chain uses TRBV19 with TRBJ1-5; 7 nucleotides align to TRBD1. J lost 5 bases, V lost 6 bases, and 4 bases had no gene match. The CDR3 has 13 amino acids. The V gene's germline CDR1 is LNHDA and CDR2 SQIVND (reference sequence). CDR3 nucleotide sequence: TGTGCCAGTAGCCGAGGGACAGATCAGCCCCAGCATTTT. This encodes CASSRGTDQPQHF.

This clonotype was seen ten or more times. The rearrangement links TRBV24-1 to TRBJ2-3; no reliable D call. Germline lookup yields CDR1 KGHDR and CDR2 SFDVKD. This CDR3 is 13 amino acids long. V lost 1 base and J 4 bases, leaving 5 bases between the germline ends. CDR3 protein: CATSDFVADTQYF. The CDR3 DNA follows: TGTGCCACCAGTGATTTTGTCGCAGATACGCAGTATTTT.

Worth noting for this clonotype: Possible read error: a much larger clone is one base away. The genes are TRBV18 and TRBJ2-1, with 8 positions matching TRBD2. The CDR3 covers 16 residues. Germline V gene data show CDR1 as KGHSH and CDR2 as LQKENI. CDR3 in DNA: TGTGCCAGCTCACCCTATAGCGGGGTATCCTACAATGAGCAGCTCTTC. Its protein is CASSPYSGVSYNEQLF.

This chain uses TRBV29-1 with TRBJ2-7; possibly TRBD1 or TRBD2 for D (5 bases each). V lost 5 bases and J 6 bases, leaving 14 bases between the germline ends. This CDR3 contains 12 residues. The V gene's germline CDR1 is SQVTM and CDR2 ANQGSEA. This CDR3 is CSVTGSGLEQYF. The CDR3 region has the DNA TGCAGCGTTACAGGATCGGGGCTCGAGCAGTACTTC.

In its sample, this clonotype was seen many times. The chain recombines TRBV27 with TRBJ2-7; perhaps D is TRBD1 or TRBD2 (5 bases each). Germline V gives CDR1 MNHEY, CDR2 SMNVEV (reference sequence). CDR3 length: 14 residues. V was shortened by 3 bases and J by 7 bases, with 16 bases between the two germline ends. The CDR3 DNA sequence: TGTGCCAGCAGTTTCCGGGACGGGCCTATGGAGCAGTACTTC. Amino acid sequence: CASSFRDGPMEQYF.

At least ten counts were recorded for this clonotype. The chain combines TRBV20-1 with TRBJ1-1; 7 nucleotides agree with TRBD1. This CDR3 is 13 amino acids long. V shed 4 bases and J 2 bases; nucleotides not matched to a gene: 4. Germline V gene lookup returns CDR1 DFQATT and CDR2 SNEGSKA (reference sequence). The chain's CDR3 is CSATGQFNTEAFF. In DNA form, the CDR3 reads TGCAGTGCTACGGGACAGTTTAACACTGAAGCTTTCTTT.

This clonotype was seen many times. This sequence joins TRBV7-9 and TRBJ1-4; no clear D. V was clipped by 1 base and J by 8 bases, with 5 bases between them. The CDR3 runs to 12 residues. The germline CDR1 and CDR2 sequences are SEHNR and FQNEAQ (reference sequence). The CDR3 bases are TGTGCCAGCAGCTTAGTAGTCGAAAAACTGTTTTTT. This gives the protein CASSLVVEKLFF.

This rearrangement joins TRBV19 to TRBJ2-3; 10 nucleotides match TRBD2. CDR3 length: 15 amino acids. Trimming at V came to 6 bases and at J to 3 bases, leaving 6 bases not matched to a gene. Germline CDR1 LNHDA, CDR2 SQIVND (reference sequence). The DNA of the CDR3 is TGTGCCAGTAGCCCCTCTAGCGGGAGAACAGATACGCAGTATTTT. It codes for CASSPSSGRTDTQYF.